This T cell receptor (beta chain) originates from a study of PD-L1 blockade in urothelial cancer. Study context: Bladder-origin urothelial cancer in males described about 90% of the roughly 30 patients. Samples of blood were analyzed 3 weeks (second dose) and 6 weeks after treatment start.

Study observations and caveats: Tumor-linked clones in blood grew more by 3 weeks in durable-benefit patients.

A note on this clone: The antigen is not known.

The method was immunoSEQ multiplex PCR; TCRdb's version includes in-frame clones alone and lacks a portion of them. The table has approximately 90,000 clones, roughly 84% seen once; the top ten hold 13% to 15%. Germline assignment: CDR1 MNHEY and CDR2 SMNVEV (reference sequence). The CDR3 extends over 13 amino acids. Trimming took 6 bases from V and 3 from J; bases not matched to a gene: 5. Time point denoted: pretreatment peripheral blood. Locally advanced or metastatic urothelial carcinoma was diagnosed in the patients. The chain has TRBV27 and TRBJ2-7; 7 nucleotides align to TRBD1. The input for sequencing was PBMCs, taken around atezolizumab (anti-PD-L1) treatment. The sequence derives from a man in his fifties or sixties with urothelial cancer. The CDR3 DNA sequence: TGTGCCAGCAGCAGACAGGGCTTCTACGAGCAGTACTTC. Its translation is CASSRQGFYEQYF.